This entry features one TCR beta chain sequence. The data originate from a study of OX40 agonist ivuxolimab in advanced cancers. Trimming removed 3 bases from V and 4 bases from J, with 14 bases in between. The V gene's germline CDR1 is SGHTA and CDR2 FQGNSA. This CDR3 is built from 15 residues. Sequenced by immunoSEQ multiplex PCR; TCRdb stores in-frame clones only, minus some. The table records roughly 46,000 clones, about four fifths of them present only once. The sample consisted of CD4+ or CD8+ T cells sorted from blood, taken in a trial of the OX40 agonist ivuxolimab. This sequence originates from an adult with an advanced solid tumor such as melanoma, head and neck, liver or kidney cancer. The chain carries TRBV7-2 and TRBJ2-3; perhaps D is TRBD1 or TRBD2 (5 bases each). The CDR3 protein is CASSLTTVGADTQYF. The CDR3 region has the DNA TGTGCCAGCAGCTTGACTACGGTGGGGGCAGATACGCAGTATTTT.